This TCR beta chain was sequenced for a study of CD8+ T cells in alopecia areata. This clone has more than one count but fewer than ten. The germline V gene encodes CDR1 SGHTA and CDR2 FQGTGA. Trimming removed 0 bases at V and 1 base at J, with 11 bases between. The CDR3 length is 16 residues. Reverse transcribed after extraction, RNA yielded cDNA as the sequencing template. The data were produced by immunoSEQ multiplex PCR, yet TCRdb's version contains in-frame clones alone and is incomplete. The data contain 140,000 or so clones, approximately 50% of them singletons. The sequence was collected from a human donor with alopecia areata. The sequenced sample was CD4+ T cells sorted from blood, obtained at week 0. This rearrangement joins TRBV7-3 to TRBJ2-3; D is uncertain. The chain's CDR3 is CASSLTSRPGTDTQYF. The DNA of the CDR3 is TGTGCCAGCAGCTTAACGTCCCGTCCCGGCACAGATACGCAGTATTTT.